The 28 T cell receptor beta chains reported below all come from one sample, sequenced in a study of blood T cell repertoires in COVID-19. Profiled with immunoSEQ multiplex PCR; TCRdb holds only in-frame clones, not every one. The sample records 350,000 or so clones, 89% being singletons. Specimen: peripheral blood. The receptors come from a woman aged 55 to 70 with COVID-19, enrolled during active disease.

This clone was detected only a few times. This chain joins TRBV11-2 and TRBJ1-2; possible D gene TRBD1, 5 bases. This CDR3 spans 15 amino acids. V lost 2 bases, J lost 6 bases, and 16 bases lay in between. Germline loops: CDR1 SGHAT, CDR2 FQNNGV. CDR3 residues: CASSLSPGGYDGYTF. As DNA, the CDR3 is TGTGCCAGCAGCTTAAGTCCCGGGGGGTATGATGGCTACACCTTC.

The chain joins TRBV24-1 to TRBJ2-4, with 9 positions matching TRBD1. CDR1 and CDR2 from the germline V gene are KGHDR and SFDVKD. The length of the CDR3 is 15 residues. The V segment lost 3 bases and the J segment 4 bases; nucleotides outside the gene matches: 3. CDR3 sequence (DNA): TGTGCCACCAGTGATGTGGGACAGGGAAAAAACATTCAGTACTTC. Translation: CATSDVGQGKNIQYF.

The chain links TRBV3-1 (or the pseudogene TRBV3-2) to TRBJ1-2; possible D gene TRBD1, 6 bases. CDR3 size: 14 residues. Trimming pared 4 bases from V and 6 bases from J, leaving 15 bases between. Germline V gene lookup returns CDR1 LGHDT and CDR2 YNNKEL (reference sequence). CDR3 protein: CASSPQTGVDGYTF. CDR3 bases: TGTGCCAGCAGCCCCCAGACAGGCGTAGATGGCTACACCTTC.

The J gene is TRBJ1-5, the V gene TRBV19, with D unclear. V gave up 8 bases and J gave up 4 bases, with 12 bases separating them. CDR1 LNHDA and CDR2 SQIVND come from the germline V gene (reference sequence). This CDR3 is 13 amino acids long. Here the CDR3 reads CASEQSFNQPQHF. For the CDR3, the DNA is TGTGCCAGTGAACAGTCATTTAATCAGCCCCAGCATTTT.

J is TRBJ1-5 and V is TRBV7-2, with TRBD1 matching over 7 bases. Trimming removed 6 bases from V and 3 bases from J; junction bases left unmatched: 8. CDR1 is SGHTA, CDR2 FQGNSA, per germline. This CDR3 is 15 amino acids long. The CDR3 loop is CASSLQGTVNQPQHF. The CDR3 coding sequence is TGTGCCAGCAGTTTACAGGGGACAGTCAATCAGCCCCAGCATTTT.

The CDR3 protein is CASSLGSGSVDQPQHF. For the CDR3, the DNA is TGTGCCAGCAGCTTAGGGTCCGGGTCCGTGGATCAGCCCCAGCATTTT. V is TRBV7-9 and J is TRBJ1-5, with unresolved D. The germline V gene has CDR1 SEHNR and CDR2 FQNEAQ (reference sequence). Trimming left V 1 base short and J 5 bases short, with 15 bases between. CDR3 length: 16 amino acids.

This clone was recorded only once. The V call is TRBV9, the J call TRBJ2-1; 9 positions match TRBD2. The CDR3 has 14 amino acids. J gave up 13 bases and V 5 bases, and 13 bases lay outside the gene matches. Germline CDR1 is SGDLS and CDR2 is YYNGEE. The CDR3 loop is CASSPHGTSGHQFF. The CDR3 DNA is TGTGCCAGCAGTCCTCACGGAACTAGCGGGCACCAGTTCTTC.

The chain employs TRBV25-1 and TRBJ2-2, with 7 bases matching TRBD1. V lost 5 bases to trimming and J lost 3 bases; unmatched junction nucleotides: 6. The germline CDR1 and CDR2 sequences are MGHDK and SYGVNS. There are 15 residues in the CDR3. CDR3 nucleotides: TGTGCCAGCAGTCGACAGGGTCGCGACACCGGGGAGCTGTTTTTT. This gives the protein CASSRQGRDTGELFF.

This chain uses TRBV28 with TRBJ1-6; weak D call: TRBD1 (6 bases). The germline V gene encodes CDR1 MDHEN and CDR2 SYDVKM. V was shortened by 6 bases and J by 9 bases, with 15 bases between the two germline ends. The CDR3 has 14 residues. CDR3 nucleotide sequence: TGTGCCAGCAGGCTTCAAGAAGGGGGTTCACCCCTCCACTTT. This translates into CASRLQEGGSPLHF.

V usage is TRBV15 and J usage is TRBJ1-4; the match to TRBD1 covers 7 bases. Losses at the gene ends were 0 bases for V and 6 bases for J; bases not matched to a gene: 4. CDR1 is LNHNV and CDR2 is YYDKDF in the germline V gene (reference sequence). The CDR3 has 15 residues. Here the CDR3 reads CATSRDGQGDEKLFF. The CDR3 DNA reads TGTGCCACCAGCAGAGATGGGCAGGGGGATGAAAAACTGTTTTTT. The variable domain in full, with the rest retrieved from reference TRBV15 and TRBJ1-4, is DAMVIQNPRYQVTQFGKPVTLSCSQTLNHNVMYWYQQKSSQAPKLLFHYYDKDFNNEADTPDNFQSRRPNTSFCFLDIRSPGLGDTAMYLCATSRDGQGDEKLFFGSGTQLSVL.

V is TRBV5-1 and J is TRBJ2-7; TRBD1 matches 7 bases. In germline, CDR1 is SGHRS, CDR2 YFSETQ. V was clipped by 6 bases and J by 0 bases; unmatched bases: 3. This CDR3 contains 13 residues. The CDR3 loop reads CASNRQGSYEQYF. CDR3 nucleotides: TGCGCCAGCAACCGACAGGGCTCCTACGAGCAGTACTTC.

The chain is built from TRBV19 and TRBJ1-5, with no clear D. The ends were cut back, 3 bases at V and 6 bases at J, with 6 bases in the middle. CDR3 length: 12 residues. In germline, CDR1 is LNHDA, CDR2 SQIVND (reference sequence). CDR3 protein: CASSMSPQPQHF. The CDR3 coding sequence is TGTGCCAGTAGTATGAGTCCTCAGCCCCAGCATTTT.

V usage is TRBV30 and J usage is TRBJ1-5; 7 bases fit TRBD1. The CDR3 length is 14 residues. Germline V gives CDR1 GTSNPN, CDR2 SVGIG (reference sequence). V gave up 2 bases and J gave up 4 bases; unmatched junction bases: 5. CDR3 nucleotide sequence: TGTGCCTGGAGTCCCCGACAGGGTAATCAGCCCCAGCATTTT. It encodes CAWSPRQGNQPQHF.

The J gene is TRBJ1-5, the V gene TRBV5-1; possible D gene TRBD1, 6 bases. Between the trimmed V and J ends, which lost 1 base and 4 bases, there was a span of 6 bases. In germline, CDR1 is SGHRS, CDR2 YFSETQ. The CDR3 has 13 residues. CDR3 protein: CASSLQGNQPQHF. The CDR3 nucleotides read TGCGCCAGCAGCTTGCAGGGGAATCAGCCCCAGCATTTT.

The chain couples TRBV3-1 (or the pseudogene TRBV3-2) to TRBJ2-7; 12 bases fit TRBD2. The CDR3 length is 17 residues. CDR1 LGHDT and CDR2 YNNKEL come from the germline V gene (reference sequence). The V segment lost 1 base and the J segment 5 bases; nucleotides outside the gene matches: 9. CDR3 protein: CASSQALAGGFLDEQYF. The CDR3 DNA is TGTGCCAGCAGCCAAGCTCTAGCGGGGGGGTTCCTGGACGAGCAGTACTTC.

The chain recombines TRBV7-9 with TRBJ2-7; a possible D gene is TRBD1 (5 bases). The V gene's germline CDR1 is SEHNR and CDR2 FQNEAQ (reference sequence). The CDR3 runs to 15 residues. The ends were cut back, 8 bases at V and 1 base at J, with 18 bases in the middle. The CDR3 region is CASGTTGDPSYEQYF. The DNA for the CDR3 is TGTGCCAGCGGCACTACAGGAGACCCATCCTACGAGCAGTACTTC.

The chain couples TRBV6-4 to TRBJ1-6; the D is unclear. The V gene's germline CDR1 is MRHNA and CDR2 SNTAGT. There are 16 residues in the CDR3. The V gene lost 7 bases and the J gene lost 0 bases, with 13 bases spanning the gap. CDR3: CASTNQLSSYNSPLHF. DNA of the CDR3: TGTGCCAGCACGAACCAGTTAAGCTCCTATAATTCACCCCTCCACTTT.

This clone occurred once. The chain recombines TRBV4-1 with TRBJ1-4, with 9 positions matching TRBD1. This CDR3 spans 15 amino acids. Trimming took 0 bases from V and 7 from J; bases not matched to a gene: 3. CDR1 is MGHRA and CDR2 is YSYEKL in the germline V gene. The CDR3 region is CASSQEGTGREKLFF. In nucleotides, the CDR3 is TGCGCCAGCAGCCAAGAGGGGACAGGGCGTGAAAAACTGTTTTTT.

This clone has just a few counts. The chain has TRBV2 and TRBJ1-6; 9 nucleotides match TRBD1. Germline assignment: CDR1 SNHLY and CDR2 FYNNEI. The length of the CDR3 is 14 residues. J lost 10 bases, V lost 6 bases, and 7 bases had no gene match. CDR3 sequence: CASRRRTGESPLHF. In nucleotides, the CDR3 is TGTGCCAGCAGACGGAGGACAGGGGAGTCACCCCTCCACTTT.

The rearrangement joins TRBV29-1 to TRBJ1-3; 8 nucleotides align to TRBD1. CDR1 is SQVTM, CDR2 ANQGSEA, per germline. V was pared by 5 bases and J by 3 bases, with 3 bases of the junction left unmatched. CDR3 length: 13 amino acids. The CDR3: CSVPDRGGNTIYF. The CDR3 nucleotides read TGCAGCGTTCCAGACAGGGGTGGAAACACCATATATTTT.

J is TRBJ1-1 and V is TRBV10-1, with TRBD1 matching over 9 bases. After removal of 3 bases from V and 5 bases from J, the junction contained 4 bases not matched to a gene. CDR1 and CDR2 from the germline V gene are WNHNN and SYGVQD (reference sequence). The CDR3 length is 14 residues. The CDR3: CASSETTGGTEAFF. CDR3 sequence (DNA): TGCGCCAGCAGTGAAACGACAGGGGGTACTGAAGCTTTCTTT.

The gene calls are TRBV6-1 and TRBJ2-6, with a weak D call TRBD1 (6 bases). Trimming cost V 4 bases and J 1 base, with 17 bases left between them. CDR1 and CDR2 from the germline V gene are MNHNS and SASEGT. The CDR3 has 18 amino acids. DNA of the CDR3: TGTGCCAGCAGTGCCCCCGCGACAGGTCTATCTGGGGCCAACGTCCTGACTTTC. The encoded protein is CASSAPATGLSGANVLTF.

V is TRBV6-5 and J is TRBJ1-1, with D possibly TRBD1 on 5 matching bases. Germline loops: CDR1 MNHEY, CDR2 SVGAGI. There are 14 residues in the CDR3. CDR3 DNA sequence: TGTGGGGGTGGGGCGGGGGGAAGACCCACTGAAGCTTTCTTT. This translates into CGGGAGGRPTEAFF.

V and J are TRBV7-2 and TRBJ1-6; D unresolved. This CDR3 comprises 15 residues. Looked up from germline, CDR1 is SGHTA and CDR2 is FQGNSA. The ends were cut back, 5 bases at V and 6 bases at J, with 14 bases in the middle. The CDR3 DNA reads TGTGCCAGCAGCCCAGGACTGTCTACTAATTCACCCCTCCACTTT. It encodes CASSPGLSTNSPLHF.

Details on this clone: Compared with germline, one end of the junction differs, possibly owing to a read error. The rearrangement uses TRBV7-8 and TRBJ2-3, with 9 nucleotides matching TRBD1. From germline, CDR1 is SGHVS and CDR2 FQNEAQ. The CDR3 has 13 residues. The CDR3: CASSLGTRDREHF. The CDR3 DNA sequence: TGTGCCAGCAGCTTAGGAACCCGGGACAGGGAACATTTT.

The DNA for the CDR3 is TGTGCCAGCAGCTCCCAACCAGGGGGCCAGAACACTGAAGCTTTCTTT. Translated, it gives CASSSQPGGQNTEAFF. This chain joins TRBV7-8 and TRBJ1-1; 8 bases map to TRBD1. Trimming at V came to 4 bases and at J to 1 base, leaving 8 bases not matched to a gene. This CDR3 has 16 residues. The germline CDR1 and CDR2 sequences are SGHVS and FQNEAQ.

J is TRBJ2-5 and V is TRBV7-3; 14 bases are a match to TRBD2. The CDR3 consists of 18 residues. The V gene end was trimmed by 5 bases and the J gene end by 2 bases; junction bases not matched to a gene: 10. Germline V lookup: CDR1 SGHTA, CDR2 FQGTGA. CDR3 residues: CASSPGLAGGGWQETQYF. The CDR3 DNA reads TGTGCCAGCAGCCCAGGACTAGCGGGGGGCGGGTGGCAAGAGACCCAGTACTTC. The whole variable domain, remainder taken from reference TRBV7-3 and TRBJ2-5, is GAGVSQTPSNKVTEKGKYVELRCDPISGHTALYWYRQSLGQGPEFLIYFQGTGAADDSGLPNDRFFAVRPEGSVSTLKIQRTERGDSAVYLCASSPGLAGGGWQETQYFGPGTRLLVL.

This chain links TRBV9 with TRBJ2-3; TRBD2 agrees at 10 bases. The V and J ends lost 2 bases and 4 bases, in that order; junction bases with no gene match: 7. CDR3 length equals 16 residues. Germline V gene data show CDR1 as SGDLS and CDR2 as YYNGEE. The CDR3 spells CASSVPSGGASDTQYF. CDR3 in DNA: TGTGCCAGCAGCGTTCCCAGCGGGGGGGCCTCAGATACGCAGTATTTT.